These 6 T cell receptor beta chains came from one sample sequenced in a study of shared clonotypes between healthy human individuals. Libraries were prepared by immunoSEQ multiplex PCR; TCRdb keeps only in-frame clonotypes and omits some of them. The table shows under 600,000 clones, with approximately 97% occurring only once. Sequencing was performed on naive CD4+ T cells sorted from blood. Subset here: CD45RA+ positively selected. Receptors were obtained from a woman in her twenties or thirties in good health.

The chain is built from TRBV28 and TRBJ2-3, with TRBD2 matching 7 bases. The V segment lost 2 bases and the J segment 4 bases; nucleotides outside the gene matches: 9. Germline V gives CDR1 MDHEN, CDR2 SYDVKM. The length of the CDR3 is 16 residues. The CDR3 coding sequence is TGTGCCAGCAGTTTAGGGGTTGAGGGAGGGCCAGATACGCAGTATTTT. It specifies CASSLGVEGGPDTQYF.

The rearrangement uses TRBV2 and TRBJ2-7, with 8 nucleotides matching TRBD2. This CDR3 has 13 residues. Germline trimming cut 6 bases from V and 3 bases from J; bases unmatched to any gene: 4. Germline CDR1 reads SNHLY; CDR2 reads FYNNEI. The CDR3 loop is CASRAGGGYEQYF. CDR3 bases: TGTGCCAGCAGGGCGGGAGGTGGCTACGAGCAGTACTTC. Drawing the rest from reference TRBV2 and TRBJ2-7, the complete variable domain is EPEVTQTPSHQVTQMGQEVILRCVPISNHLYFYWYRQILGQKVEFLVSFYNNEISEKSEIFDDQFSVERPDGSNFTLKIRSTKLEDSAMYFCASRAGGGYEQYFGPGTRLTVT.

The gene calls are TRBV7-9 and TRBJ2-5; TRBD2 aligns across 8 bases. CDR1 and CDR2 from the germline V gene are SEHNR and FQNEAQ (reference sequence). The V gene end was trimmed by 5 bases and the J gene end by 2 bases; junction bases not matched to a gene: 7. The CDR3 length is 15 residues. CDR3 loop: CASSPRGGPQETQYF. CDR3 DNA sequence: TGTGCCAGCAGCCCCCGGGGGGGCCCTCAAGAGACCCAGTACTTC. The full variable domain, its missing parts supplied by reference TRBV7-9 and TRBJ2-5, is DTGVSQNPRHKITKRGQNVTFRCDPISEHNRLYWYRQTLGQGPEFLTYFQNEAQLEKSRLLSDRFSAERPKGSFSTLEIQRTEQGDSAMYLCASSPRGGPQETQYFGPGTRLLVL.

This clone was seen a single time. The rearrangement uses TRBV7-9 and TRBJ2-1; the D gene is possibly TRBD1 (6 bases). The ends were cut back, 5 bases at V and 10 bases at J, with 15 bases in the middle. CDR3 length: 13 amino acids. Germline V gene lookup returns CDR1 SEHNR and CDR2 FQNEAQ (reference sequence). The CDR3: CASSVNTGHEQFF. Written as DNA, the CDR3 is TGTGCCAGCAGCGTTAACACAGGGCACGAGCAGTTCTTC.

The rearrangement links TRBV5-8 to TRBJ2-6; no definite D call. V gave up 7 bases and J gave up 0 bases, with 8 bases separating them. The CDR3 is made up of 14 amino acids. Germline-derived CDR1 and CDR2 are SGHTS and YDEGEE. The CDR3 nucleotides are TGTGCCAGCGGCGGAAGCTCTGGGGCCAACGTCCTGACTTTC. Translating it yields CASGGSSGANVLTF.

The chain employs TRBV6-5 and TRBJ2-1; 10 bases are shared with TRBD2. After removal of 11 bases from V and 4 bases from J, the junction contained 8 bases not matched to a gene. This CDR3 has 14 residues. Germline loops: CDR1 MNHEY, CDR2 SVGAGI. CDR3 nucleotides: TGTGCCGCCTCCGGGACTAGCGATTACAATGAGCAGTTCTTC. This translates into CAASGTSDYNEQFF.